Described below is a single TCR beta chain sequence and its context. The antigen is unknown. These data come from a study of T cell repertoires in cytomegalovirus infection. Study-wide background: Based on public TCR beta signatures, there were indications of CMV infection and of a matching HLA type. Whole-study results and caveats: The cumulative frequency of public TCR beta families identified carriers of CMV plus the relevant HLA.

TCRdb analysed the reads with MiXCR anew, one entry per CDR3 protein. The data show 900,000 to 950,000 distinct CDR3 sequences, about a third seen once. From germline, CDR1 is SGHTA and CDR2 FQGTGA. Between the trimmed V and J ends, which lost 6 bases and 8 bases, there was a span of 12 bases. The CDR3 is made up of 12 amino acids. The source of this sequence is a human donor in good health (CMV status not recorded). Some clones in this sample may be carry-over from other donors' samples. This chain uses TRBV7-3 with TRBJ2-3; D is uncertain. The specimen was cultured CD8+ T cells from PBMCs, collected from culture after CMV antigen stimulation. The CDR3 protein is CASRPNLGTQYF. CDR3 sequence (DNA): TGTGCCAGCAGACCGAACTTGGGTACGCAGTATTTT.